This TCR beta chain was sequenced during a study of cytotoxic CD8 clonotypes in ibrutinib-treated CLL. Notes on the study in general: At baseline, clonality was higher than in age-matched healthy donors and correlated with CD8+ counts.

Looked up from germline, CDR1 is KGHSH and CDR2 is LQKENI. V lost 3 bases, J lost 7 bases, and 4 bases stayed unmatched. The CDR3 runs 13 residues. Cryopreserved PBMCs provided approximately 1.9 micrograms of genomic DNA for the TCR beta libraries. Data came from immunoSEQ multiplex PCR; TCRdb stores just in-frame clones and leaves some out. This repertoire shows over 65,000 clones, 75% to 85% found once; its top ten account for 4.8%. Concerning this clone: Its antigen is currently unknown.

The genes are TRBV18 and TRBJ1-2; TRBD1 aligns across 8 bases. The material sequenced was PBMCs, taken after 12 months of ibrutinib treatment. The receptor's source is a human donor with chronic lymphocytic leukemia. As DNA, the CDR3 is TGTGCCAGCTCACCGGACAGGGTGGGTGGCTACACCTTC. Amino acid sequence: CASSPDRVGGYTF.